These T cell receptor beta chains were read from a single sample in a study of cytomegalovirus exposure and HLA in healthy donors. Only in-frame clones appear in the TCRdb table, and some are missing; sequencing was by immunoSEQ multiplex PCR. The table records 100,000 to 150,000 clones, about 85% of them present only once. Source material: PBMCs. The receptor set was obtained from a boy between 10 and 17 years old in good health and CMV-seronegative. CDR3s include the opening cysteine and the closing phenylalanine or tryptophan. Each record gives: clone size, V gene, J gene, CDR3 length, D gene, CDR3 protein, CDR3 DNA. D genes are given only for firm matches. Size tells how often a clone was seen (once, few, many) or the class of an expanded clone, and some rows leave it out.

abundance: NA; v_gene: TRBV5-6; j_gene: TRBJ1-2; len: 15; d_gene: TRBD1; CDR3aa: CASSRRTGGAYGYTF; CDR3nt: TGTGCCAGCAGCCGTAGGACAGGGGGCGCCTATGGCTACACCTTC
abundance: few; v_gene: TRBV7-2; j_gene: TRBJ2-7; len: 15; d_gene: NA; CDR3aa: CASSLTADSPYEQYF; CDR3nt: TGTGCCAGCAGCCTAACCGCGGACAGCCCCTACGAGCAGTACTTC
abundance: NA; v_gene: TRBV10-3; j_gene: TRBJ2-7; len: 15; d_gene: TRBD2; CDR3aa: CAASAAGEGTYEQYF; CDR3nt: TGTGCCGCCTCCGCGGCGGGAGAGGGTACCTACGAGCAGTACTTC
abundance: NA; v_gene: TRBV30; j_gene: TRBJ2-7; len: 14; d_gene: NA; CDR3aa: CAWRNTGFAYEQYF; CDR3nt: TGTGCCTGGAGGAATACAGGGTTCGCCTACGAGCAGTACTTC
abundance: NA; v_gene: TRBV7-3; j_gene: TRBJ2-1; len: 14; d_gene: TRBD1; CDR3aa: CASSEGAGRHEQFF; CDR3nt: TGTGCCAGCAGTGAGGGGGCAGGGCGCCATGAGCAGTTCTTC
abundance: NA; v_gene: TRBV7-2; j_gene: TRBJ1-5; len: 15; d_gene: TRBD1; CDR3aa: CASSAGQGRNQPQHF; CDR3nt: TGTGCCAGCAGCGCTGGACAGGGACGCAATCAGCCCCAGCATTTT
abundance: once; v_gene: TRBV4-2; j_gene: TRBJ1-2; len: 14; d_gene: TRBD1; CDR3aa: CASSQEEGAGGYPF; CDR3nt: TGTGCCAGCAGCCAGGAGGAGGGGGCGGGGGGCTACCCCTTC
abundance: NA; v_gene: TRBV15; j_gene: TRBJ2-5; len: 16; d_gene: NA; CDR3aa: CATSRPLSGGQETQYF; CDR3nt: TGTGCCACCAGCAGACCTCTCTCCGGTGGTCAAGAGACCCAGTACTTC
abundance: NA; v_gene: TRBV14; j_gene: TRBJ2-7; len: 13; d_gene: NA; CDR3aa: CASSQGQSSEQYF; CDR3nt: TGTGCCAGCAGCCAAGGACAGTCTAGCGAGCAGTACTTC
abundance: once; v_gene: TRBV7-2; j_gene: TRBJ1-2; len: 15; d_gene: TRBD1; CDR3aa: CASSPRTGGPYGYTF; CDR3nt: TGTGCCAGCAGCCCCCGGACAGGGGGGCCCTATGGCTACACCTTC
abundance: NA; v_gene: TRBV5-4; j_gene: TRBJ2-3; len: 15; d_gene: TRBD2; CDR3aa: CASSPVGRVADTQYF; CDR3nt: TGTGCCAGCAGCCCGGTGGGGAGGGTCGCAGATACGCAGTATTTT
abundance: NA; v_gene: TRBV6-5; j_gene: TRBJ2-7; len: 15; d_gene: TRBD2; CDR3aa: CASSTPSGAKYEQYF; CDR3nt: TGTGCCAGCAGTACGCCTAGCGGAGCCAAGTACGAGCAGTACTTC
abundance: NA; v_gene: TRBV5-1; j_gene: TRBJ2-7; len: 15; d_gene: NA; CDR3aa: CASSLASREGYEQYF; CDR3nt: TGCGCCAGCAGCTTGGCTTCCAGGGAAGGCTACGAGCAGTACTTC
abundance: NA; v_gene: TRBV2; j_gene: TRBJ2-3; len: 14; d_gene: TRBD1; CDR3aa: CATETGDGTDTQYF; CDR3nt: TGTGCCACCGAGACAGGGGATGGCACAGATACGCAGTATTTT
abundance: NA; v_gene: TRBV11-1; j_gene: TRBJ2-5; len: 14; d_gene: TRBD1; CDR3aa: CASSLGQVQETQYF; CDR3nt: TGTGCCAGCAGCCTTGGACAGGTCCAAGAGACCCAGTACTTC
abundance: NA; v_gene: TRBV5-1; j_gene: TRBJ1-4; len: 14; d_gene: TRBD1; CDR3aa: CASSLAGGGEKLFF; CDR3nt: TGCGCCAGCAGCTTGGCAGGGGGCGGTGAAAAACTGTTTTTT
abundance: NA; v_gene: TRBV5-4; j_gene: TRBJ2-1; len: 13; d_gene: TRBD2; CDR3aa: CASSLIGGREQFF; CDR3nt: TGTGCCAGCAGCTTGATCGGCGGGAGGGAGCAGTTCTTC
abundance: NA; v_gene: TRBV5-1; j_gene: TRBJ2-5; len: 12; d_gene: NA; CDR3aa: CASSSSQETQYF; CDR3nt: TGCGCCAGCAGCTCCTCCCAAGAGACCCAGTACTTC
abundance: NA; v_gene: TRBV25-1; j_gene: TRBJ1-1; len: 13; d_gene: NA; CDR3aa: CASRKTENTEAFF; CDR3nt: TGTGCCAGCAGGAAAACAGAGAACACTGAAGCTTTCTTT
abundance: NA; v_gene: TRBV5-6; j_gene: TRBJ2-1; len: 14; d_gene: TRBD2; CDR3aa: CASSFRGGGNEQFF; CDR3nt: TGTGCCAGCAGCTTCCGGGGGGGAGGCAATGAGCAGTTCTTC
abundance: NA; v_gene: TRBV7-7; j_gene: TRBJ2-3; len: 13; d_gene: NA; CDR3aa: CASSLEGADTQYF; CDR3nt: TGTGCTAGCAGCTTAGAGGGGGCAGATACGCAGTATTTT
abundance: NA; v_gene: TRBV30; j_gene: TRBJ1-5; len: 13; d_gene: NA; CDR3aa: CAWNLGVGQPQHF; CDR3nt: TGTGCCTGGAATTTAGGAGTAGGCCAGCCCCAGCATTTT
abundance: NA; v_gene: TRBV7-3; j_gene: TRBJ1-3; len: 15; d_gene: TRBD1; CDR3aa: CASSLTPGQGNTIYF; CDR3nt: TGTGCCAGCAGCTTAACGCCGGGACAGGGAAACACCATATATTTT
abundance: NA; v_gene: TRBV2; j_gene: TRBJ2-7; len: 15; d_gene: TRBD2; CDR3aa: CASSRGLAGGSEQYF; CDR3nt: TGTGCCAGCAGCCGCGGACTAGCGGGAGGGAGCGAGCAGTACTTC
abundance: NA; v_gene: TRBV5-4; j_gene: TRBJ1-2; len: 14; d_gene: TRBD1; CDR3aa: CASSFMDRDSGYTF; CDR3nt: TGTGCCAGCAGCTTCATGGACAGGGACAGTGGCTACACCTTC
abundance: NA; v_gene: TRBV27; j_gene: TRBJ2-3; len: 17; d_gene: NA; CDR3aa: CASSFKGLFIATDTQYF; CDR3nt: TGTGCCAGCAGTTTTAAAGGACTCTTCATAGCCACAGATACGCAGTATTTT
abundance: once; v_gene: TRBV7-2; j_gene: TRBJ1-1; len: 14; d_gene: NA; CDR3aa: CASSPARENTEAFF; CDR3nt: TGTGCCAGCAGCCCCGCCAGGGAGAACACTGAAGCTTTCTTT